These 24 T cell receptor beta chains share one sample of origin, sequenced in a study of T cell responses to AZD1222 COVID-19 vaccine. Sequencing was performed with immunoSEQ multiplex PCR; in TCRdb, only in-frame clones are kept and a portion is missing. The sample has more than 150,000 clones; 80% to 90% are singletons. The source material was peripheral blood, sampled on day 0 of AZD1222 vaccination. All receptors derive from an adult in good health.

The rearrangement uses TRBV27 and TRBJ2-3; TRBD1 aligns across 8 bases. The CDR3 length is 14 residues. Germline trimming cut 6 bases from V and 6 bases from J; bases unmatched to any gene: 8. Germline CDR1 and CDR2: MNHEY and SMNVEV (reference sequence). The CDR3 DNA sequence: TGTGCCAGCAGCTGGACAGGGCTTTTGGATACGCAGTATTTT. Translated: CASSWTGLLDTQYF.

The chain recombines TRBV11-3 with TRBJ1-1; no definite D call. Germline V gene data show CDR1 as SGHNT and CDR2 as YENEEA. The germline V and J ends were trimmed by 8 bases and 6 bases, with 19 bases remaining between them. The CDR3 extends over 14 amino acids. Here the CDR3 reads CASSYGMESPEAFF. The CDR3 bases are TGTGCCAGCTCCTATGGGATGGAGAGTCCTGAAGCTTTCTTT.

The gene calls are TRBV7-9 and TRBJ1-6, with 7 bases lining up with TRBD1. V lost 5 bases and J lost 9; bases outside the gene matches: 10. Germline assignment: CDR1 SEHNR and CDR2 FQNEAQ (reference sequence). The CDR3 extends over 15 amino acids. The CDR3 DNA reads TGTGCCAGCAGCGCGGGACAGCTTGGCACTTCACCCCTCCACTTT. Its translation: CASSAGQLGTSPLHF.

The CDR3 bases are TGTGCCAGCAGCCAAGGGGGGGCAGGGGGTCATTCACCCCTCCACTTT. Protein sequence: CASSQGGAGGHSPLHF. The chain carries TRBV3-1 (or the pseudogene TRBV3-2) and TRBJ1-6; the match to TRBD1 covers 7 bases. The CDR3 loop spans 16 amino acids. After removal of 1 base from V and 8 bases from J, the junction contained 8 bases not matched to a gene. CDR1 LGHDT and CDR2 YNNKEL come from the germline V gene (reference sequence).

This clone has a single count. This sequence joins TRBV28 and TRBJ2-4; D gene uncertain. The CDR3 is made up of 16 amino acids. Germline V lookup: CDR1 MDHEN, CDR2 SYDVKM. Between the trimmed V and J ends, which lost 4 bases and 0 bases, there was a span of 13 bases. The CDR3 is CASSSAAQVAKNIQYF. In nucleotides, the CDR3 is TGTGCCAGCAGTTCCGCCGCCCAGGTAGCCAAAAACATTCAGTACTTC.

In its sample, this clone was seen a few times. J is TRBJ2-7 and V is TRBV2; 8 bases align to TRBD2. The V gene end was trimmed by 10 bases and the J gene end by 3 bases; junction bases not matched to a gene: 8. Germline CDR1 is SNHLY and CDR2 is FYNNEI. The CDR3 spans 13 residues. The CDR3, as DNA: TGTGCCACAATTCTAGCGGGCGACTACGAGCAGTACTTC. Its protein product is CATILAGDYEQYF.

The table lists this clone with a count of one. The chain has TRBV24-1 and TRBJ1-4; possibly TRBD1 for D (6 bases). The CDR3 runs 15 residues. V lost 2 bases and J 5 bases, leaving 11 bases between the germline ends. CDR1 is KGHDR and CDR2 is SFDVKD in the germline V gene. The CDR3 loop is CATSDSGTPNEKLFF. In DNA, the CDR3 is TGTGCCACCAGTGATTCGGGGACACCCAATGAAAAACTGTTTTTT.

Only a few counts were recorded for this clone. The chain combines TRBV11-1 with TRBJ2-5, with D perhaps matching TRBD2 (6 bases). V was trimmed by 4 bases and J by 0 bases, leaving 15 bases between them. The CDR3 has 16 residues. The germline V gene encodes CDR1 SGHAT and CDR2 FQDESV (reference sequence). CDR3 sequence: CASSYRAGRDQETQYF. CDR3 bases: TGTGCCAGCAGCTACCGAGCGGGTCGCGACCAAGAGACCCAGTACTTC.

The J gene is TRBJ2-5, the V gene TRBV6-1, with a tentative D call TRBD2 (5 bases). From germline, CDR1 is MNHNS and CDR2 SASEGT. The CDR3 is 15 amino acids. V gave up 2 bases and J gave up 5 bases, with 15 bases separating them. The CDR3 DNA reads TGTGCCAGCAGTGAAATGGAGGCGCTAGGGGAGACCCAGTACTTC. It translates to CASSEMEALGETQYF.

This clone was seen ten or more times. The chain couples TRBV5-1 to TRBJ1-6, with TRBD1 as a possible D gene (6 bases). V was trimmed by 0 bases and J by 6 bases, leaving 13 bases between them. Germline V gene data show CDR1 as SGHRS and CDR2 as YFSETQ. CDR3 length: 16 amino acids. For the CDR3, the DNA is TGCGCCAGCAGCTTGGAATGGGACACCCCTAATTCACCCCTCCACTTT. It yields the protein CASSLEWDTPNSPLHF. Looking up the rest from reference TRBV5-1 and TRBJ1-6 gives the full variable domain: KAGVTQTPRYLIKTRGQQVTLSCSPISGHRSVSWYQQTPGQGLQFLFEYFSETQRNKGNFPGRFSGRQFSNSRSEMNVSTLELGDSALYLCASSLEWDTPNSPLHFGNGTRLTVT.

The chain couples TRBV6-6 to TRBJ1-2, with 11 bases aligning to TRBD1. The germline V gene encodes CDR1 MNHNY and CDR2 SVGAGI (reference sequence). V was clipped by 7 bases and J by 9 bases; unmatched bases: 10. The CDR3 totals 14 residues. The CDR3 bases are TGTGCCAGCAAGACCGGGACAGGGGGGAAGAGCTACACCTTC. This sequence encodes CASKTGTGGKSYTF.

The chain couples TRBV11-2 to TRBJ1-3; perhaps TRBD1 as D (6 bases). The CDR3 covers 15 residues. V lost 5 bases to trimming and J lost 4 bases, with 15 bases between them. Germline values: CDR1 SGHAT, CDR2 FQNNGV. The DNA of the CDR3 is TGTGCCAGCAGCATTAAGGGGGGCCAAGGAAACACCATATATTTT. Translation: CASSIKGGQGNTIYF.

This rearrangement joins TRBV4-2 to TRBJ1-2; no definite D call. The CDR3 has 14 residues. Germline-derived CDR1 and CDR2 are LGHNA and YNFKEQ. Trimming pared 1 base from V and 3 bases from J, leaving 9 bases between. Written as DNA, the CDR3 is TGTGCCAGCAGCCAAGCTGACGGTTACTATGGCTACACCTTC. Its protein product is CASSQADGYYGYTF.

The chain carries TRBV2 and TRBJ2-7; TRBD1 matches 10 bases. The CDR3 has 16 residues. V trimming: 4 bases; J trimming: 5 bases; junction bases outside the gene matches: 11. Germline values: CDR1 SNHLY, CDR2 FYNNEI. CDR3 sequence (DNA): TGTGCCAGCAGTGTTTTGAGGGGACAGGGGATGGACGAGCAGTACTTC. Translated: CASSVLRGQGMDEQYF.

J is TRBJ2-5 and V is TRBV9, with TRBD2 matching over 11 bases. V shed 1 base, J shed 5 bases, and the junction held 4 bases outside the gene matches. CDR1 is SGDLS and CDR2 is YYNGEE in the germline V gene. The CDR3 is 15 residues long. Here the CDR3 DNA reads TGTGCCAGCAGCGTAACTAGCGGGAGCGGGGAGACCCAGTACTTC. This translates into CASSVTSGSGETQYF.

The genes are TRBV18 and TRBJ2-5; D possibly matches TRBD1 or TRBD2 (5 bases each). The V end was cut by 1 base, the J end by 5 bases, with 14 bases between. Germline CDR1 KGHSH, CDR2 LQKENI. The CDR3 spans 15 residues. The CDR3 reads CASSPQEGFKETQYF. In DNA, the CDR3 is TGTGCCAGCTCACCACAAGAGGGGTTTAAGGAGACCCAGTACTTC.

The chain recombines TRBV28 with TRBJ2-2, with 10 bases identical to TRBD1. CDR1 is MDHEN, CDR2 SYDVKM, per germline. After removal of 2 bases from V and 6 bases from J, the junction contained 3 bases not matched to a gene. The CDR3 sequence is 15 residues long. CDR3 coding DNA: TGTGCCAGCAGTTTAGGGACAGGGGTGGCCGGGGAGCTGTTTTTT. Protein sequence: CASSLGTGVAGELFF.

This clone has just one count. The J gene is TRBJ1-2, the V gene TRBV28, with 9 bases aligning to TRBD1. The trim removed 10 bases at V and 4 bases at J, leaving 7 bases unmatched. CDR3 length equals 13 residues. Germline assignment: CDR1 MDHEN and CDR2 SYDVKM. DNA of the CDR3: TGTGCCACCGTGACGACAGGGGGCTATGGCTACACCTTC. Translating it yields CATVTTGGYGYTF.

V usage is TRBV28 and J usage is TRBJ2-1, with 9 bases aligning to TRBD2. This CDR3 contains 16 residues. The V and J ends lost 7 bases and 5 bases, in that order; junction bases with no gene match: 12. The germline V gene encodes CDR1 MDHEN and CDR2 SYDVKM. DNA of the CDR3: TGTGCCAGCAACCGAATACCTCTAGCGGGGAACAATGAGCAGTTCTTC. Its protein product is CASNRIPLAGNNEQFF.

V gene TRBV7-2 combines with J gene TRBJ1-6; D is possibly TRBD1 (5 bases). This CDR3 comprises 19 residues. The germline gives CDR1 SGHTA, CDR2 FQGNSA. Trimming shortened V by 1 base and J by 0 bases, and 16 bases separated the two germline ends. The CDR3 nucleotides are TGTGCCAGCAGCTTAGTTGCAGGGAAGGGGAGCTCCTATAATTCACCCCTCCACTTT. This codes for CASSLVAGKGSSYNSPLHF.

The chain recombines TRBV19 with TRBJ1-2, with D perhaps matching TRBD1 (5 bases). Trimming left V 4 bases short and J 8 bases short, with 14 bases between. CDR3 size: 13 residues. The germline V gene encodes CDR1 LNHDA and CDR2 SQIVND (reference sequence). The CDR3 DNA follows: TGTGCCAGTAGTAAAGGGGCGTCAGGAGGCTACACCTTC. Translated: CASSKGASGGYTF.

The chain couples TRBV5-1 to TRBJ1-2; weak D call: TRBD1 (6 bases). CDR3 length equals 15 residues. Germline lookup yields CDR1 SGHRS and CDR2 YFSETQ. V lost 4 bases and J 5 bases, leaving 18 bases between the germline ends. This CDR3 reads CASSGGASSLYGYTF. The CDR3 DNA sequence: TGCGCCAGCAGCGGGGGCGCGTCCTCCTTATATGGCTACACCTTC.

The V and J genes are TRBV7-2 and TRBJ2-5; TRBD1 matches at 8 bases. Per the germline V gene, CDR1 is SGHTA and CDR2 is FQGNSA. The CDR3 covers 15 residues. The J segment lost 5 bases and the V segment lost 0 bases, leaving 5 bases of the junction unmatched. CDR3 protein: CASSLAGQGWETQYF. CDR3 DNA: TGTGCCAGCAGCTTAGCCGGACAGGGTTGGGAGACCCAGTACTTC.

The chain carries TRBV21-1 and TRBJ2-7; TRBD2, as called in the table, went unchecked against the DNA. TRBV21-1 is assigned pseudogene status. The CDR3 has 22 amino acids. The CDR3: CASSKAPLNPPPRTRSSYEQYF. The DNA for the CDR3 is TGTGCCAGCAGCAAAGCTCCCCTTAACCCCCCCCCGCGTACAAGGAGCTCCTACGAGCAGTACTTC.